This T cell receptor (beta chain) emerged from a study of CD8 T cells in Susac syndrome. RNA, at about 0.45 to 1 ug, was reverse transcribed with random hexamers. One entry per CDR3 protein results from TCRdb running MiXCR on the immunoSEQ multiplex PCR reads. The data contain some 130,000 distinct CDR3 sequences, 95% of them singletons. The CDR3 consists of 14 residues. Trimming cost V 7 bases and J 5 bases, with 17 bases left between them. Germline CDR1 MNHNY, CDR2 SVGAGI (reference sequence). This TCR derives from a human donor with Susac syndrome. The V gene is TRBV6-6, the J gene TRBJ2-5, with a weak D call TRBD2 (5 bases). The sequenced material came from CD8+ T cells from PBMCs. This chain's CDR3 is CASTADPRGETQYF. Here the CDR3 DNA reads TGTGCCAGCACTGCGGACCCGAGAGGGGAGACCCAGTACTTC.